This entry features one T cell receptor beta chain sequence. These data originate in a study of T cell changes during pregnancy in multiple sclerosis. Here immunoSEQ multiplex PCR was the method, and the copy in TCRdb shows in-frame clones only, minus some. Of 58,000 or so clones listed, around 90% are singletons. The CDR3 runs 18 residues. J was trimmed by 0 bases and V by 1 base; bases with no gene match: 8. CDR1 and CDR2 (germline): SGHTA, FQGTGA. This chain links TRBV7-3 with TRBJ1-1; 10 bases match TRBD1. This receptor was obtained from a female donor with multiple sclerosis, enrolled in a pregnancy study. Specimen: CD4+ T cells from peripheral blood mononuclear cells, collected in the third trimester of pregnancy. CDR3 sequence: CASSLKGTGDVVNTEAFF. CDR3 sequence (DNA): TGTGCCAGCAGCTTAAAGGGGACAGGGGACGTTGTGAACACTGAAGCTTTCTTT. Combining the CDR3 with reference TRBV7-3 and TRBJ1-1 gives the whole variable domain GAGVSQTPSNKVTEKGKYVELRCDPISGHTALYWYRQSLGQGPEFLIYFQGTGAADDSGLPNDRFFAVRPEGSVSTLKIQRTERGDSAVYLCASSLKGTGDVVNTEAFFGQGTRLTVV.